This T cell receptor beta chain is drawn from a study of blood T cells in healthy people across ages. Note on this clonotype: Antigen specificity is unknown.

V gave up 4 bases and J gave up 9 bases, with 10 bases separating them. The germline V gene encodes CDR1 SEHNR and CDR2 FQNEAQ (reference sequence). The CDR3 sequence is 12 residues long. General study points: Per-million-T-cell TCR beta diversity fell roughly linearly with age.

For the second PCR, which ran for about 6 to 11 cycles, a sample-barcoded 5' primer and a J-beta primer mix were used. TCRdb re-analysed the 5' RACE reads in MiXCR, keeping a single row per CDR3 protein. This sample has 700,000 to 900,000 distinct CDR3 sequences, with 53% found just once. The sample comprised blood. This clonotype was obtained from an older man in good health. This chain uses TRBV7-9 with TRBJ2-1, with D uncertain. The chain's CDR3 is CASSSVYSEQFF. The DNA for the CDR3 is TGTGCCAGCAGCTCTGTGTATAGTGAGCAGTTCTTC.